The T cell receptor beta chain under discussion was sequenced for a study of vaccination and CD4 T cells after COVID-19. Noted treatment: 10-day PBMC culture with coronavirus spike peptide pools or control peptides (ViraFEST assay). Via ViraFEST, peptide pools expanded antigen-specific T cells before TCR sequencing. The germline CDR1 and CDR2 sequences are MNHEY and SVGAGI. Trimming at V came to 2 bases and at J to 4 bases, leaving 5 bases not matched to a gene. This CDR3 spans 15 amino acids. Study-level results: Data came from relatively few convalescent patients and lacked early post-infection timepoints.

About this clonotype itself: The antigen remains unidentified.

With the Oncomine TCR Beta short-read assay, DNA from cultured CD4+ T cells was sequenced. TCRdb processed the PCR reads anew with MiXCR; each CDR3 protein has one entry. The sample holds roughly 8,200 distinct CDR3 sequences; roughly 46% are singletons and the top ten take approximately 40%. The TCR originated in a human donor who had recovered from COVID-19. The sample consisted of CD4+ T cells from blood, cultured in vitro. The V and J genes are TRBV6-5 and TRBJ2-1; 7 bases are a match to TRBD2. The chain's CDR3 is CASSYRPSGYNEQFF. In DNA, the CDR3 is TGTGCCAGCAGTTACCGCCCTAGCGGTTACAATGAGCAGTTCTTC.